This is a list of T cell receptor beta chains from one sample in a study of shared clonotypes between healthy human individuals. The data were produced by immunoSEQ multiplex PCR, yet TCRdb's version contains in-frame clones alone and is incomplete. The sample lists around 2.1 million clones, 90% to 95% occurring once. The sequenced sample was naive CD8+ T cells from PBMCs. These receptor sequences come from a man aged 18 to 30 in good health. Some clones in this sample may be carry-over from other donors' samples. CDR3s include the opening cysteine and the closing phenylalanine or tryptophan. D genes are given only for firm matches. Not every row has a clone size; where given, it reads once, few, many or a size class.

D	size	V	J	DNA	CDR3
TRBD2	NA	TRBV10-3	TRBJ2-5	TGTGCCATCAGTGAGTCGCTTCAGAATCTAGCGGGGGGAGGAGAGACCCAGTACTTC	CAISESLQNLAGGGETQYF
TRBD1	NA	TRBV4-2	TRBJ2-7	TGTGCCAGCAGCCAAGATGTAAGGACAGGGGGCGCCTACGAGCAGTACTTC	CASSQDVRTGGAYEQYF
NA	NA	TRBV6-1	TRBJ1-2	TGTGCCAGCAGAATTAACTATGGCTACACCTTC	CASRINYGYTF
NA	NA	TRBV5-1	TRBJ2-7	TGCGCCAGCAGCTTGCCATCGGGGGAGCAGTACTTC	CASSLPSGEQYF
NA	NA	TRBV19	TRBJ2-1	TGTGCCAGCAATCTGGGGGGATACAATGAGCAGTTCTTC	CASNLGGYNEQFF
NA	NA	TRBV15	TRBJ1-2	TGTGCCACCAGCAGAGTAGCGGGACGGAACTATGGCTACACCTTC	CATSRVAGRNYGYTF
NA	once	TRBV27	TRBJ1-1	TGTGCCAGCAGTCTCCAGGGGACGGGCACTGAAGCTTTCTTT	CASSLQGTGTEAFF
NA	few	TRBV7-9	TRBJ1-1	TGTGCCAGCAGCTTCGGGAACGAAGCTTTCTTT	CASSFGNEAFF
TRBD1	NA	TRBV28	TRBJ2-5	TGTGCCAGCAGTGCGCGGACGGACAGGGATGGAGAGACCCAGTACTTC	CASSARTDRDGETQYF
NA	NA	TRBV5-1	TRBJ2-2	TGCGCCAGCAGCTTAGAGACCGGGGAGCTGTTTTTT	CASSLETGELFF
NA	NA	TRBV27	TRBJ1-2	TGTGCCAGCAGTTTATACGGGACACTGATCGACTACACCTTC	CASSLYGTLIDYTF
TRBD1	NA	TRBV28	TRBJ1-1	TGTGCCAGCATCAGACAGGGCAGCACTGAAGCTTTCTTT	CASIRQGSTEAFF
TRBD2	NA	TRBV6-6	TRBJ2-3	TGTGCCAGCAGTTACTCTGGCGGGAGGGCCACAGATACGCAGTATTTT	CASSYSGGRATDTQYF
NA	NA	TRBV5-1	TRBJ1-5	TGCGCCAGCAGCCCGATGGGTCCTAATCAGCCCCAGCATTTT	CASSPMGPNQPQHF
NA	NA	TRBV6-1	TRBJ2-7	TGTGCCAGCAGCCGGGGCGAGCAGTACTTC	CASSRGEQYF
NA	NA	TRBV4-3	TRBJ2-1	TGCGCCAGCAGCCAAGATCGAAAGGGGGGTGAGCAGTTCTTC	CASSQDRKGGEQFF
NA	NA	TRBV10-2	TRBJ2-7	TGCGCCAGCAGAGATTACGAGCAGTACTTC	CASRDYEQYF
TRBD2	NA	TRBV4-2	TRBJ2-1	TGTGCCAGCAGCCCCCTCCTAACGGGAGGTTACAATGAGCAGTTCTTC	CASSPLLTGGYNEQFF
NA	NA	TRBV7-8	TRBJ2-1	TGTGCCAGCGACCTAGTTACTACTGAGCAGTTCTTC	CASDLVTTEQFF
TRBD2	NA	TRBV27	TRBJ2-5	TGTGCCAGCAGCCTCCAGTGGGGGGGGGAGACCCAGTACTTC	CASSLQWGGETQYF
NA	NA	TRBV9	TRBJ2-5	TGTGCCAGCAGCGTAGGGGTGGGAGAGACCCAGTACTTC	CASSVGVGETQYF
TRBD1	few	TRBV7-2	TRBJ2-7	TGTGCCAGCAGCCATCGGGACAGGGGCTACGAGCAGTACTTC	CASSHRDRGYEQYF
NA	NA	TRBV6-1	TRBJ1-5	TGTGCCAGCAGTGAAGCGGAACGGGGGGTTGATCAGCCCCAGCATTTT	CASSEAERGVDQPQHF
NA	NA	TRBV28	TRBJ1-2	TGTGCCAGCAGTTTATCTGAGGCGCAGGACCACTATGGCTACACCTTC	CASSLSEAQDHYGYTF
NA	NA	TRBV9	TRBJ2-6	TGTGCCAGCTCTGGGGCCAACGTCCTGACTTTC	CASSGANVLTF
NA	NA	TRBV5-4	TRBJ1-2	TGTGCCAGCAGCCCCAGGACCCAGGTGTATGGCTACACCTTC	CASSPRTQVYGYTF